The 15 T cell receptor beta chains listed next were all sequenced from one sample in a study of cytomegalovirus exposure and HLA in healthy donors. The table came from immunoSEQ multiplex PCR; TCRdb's copy has only in-frame clones and leaves some out. The data show around 400,000 clones, 86% seen once. Sequencing was carried out using PBMCs. The receptors were sampled from a woman aged 18-30 years in good health and CMV-seronegative.

This clone was counted a single time. Here the CDR3 DNA reads TGTGCCTGTCTCGGACTAGCAGGTGGGACCGGGGAGCTGTTTTTT. This encodes CACLGLAGGTGELFF. V gene TRBV2 combines with J gene TRBJ2-2, with 8 bases aligning to TRBD2. After removal of 11 bases from V and 5 bases from J, the junction contained 13 bases not matched to a gene. The CDR3 is 15 residues long. Germline CDR1 reads SNHLY; CDR2 reads FYNNEI.

Here the CDR3 DNA reads TGTGCCAGCAGCGTATTGGGGACAGGCGCCTACGAGCAGTACTTC. This sequence encodes CASSVLGTGAYEQYF. The V call is TRBV9, the J call TRBJ2-7; 8 bases agree with TRBD1. Trimming cost V 1 base and J 2 bases; bases outside gene matches: 5. The CDR3 contains 15 residues. Germline CDR1 is SGDLS and CDR2 is YYNGEE.

The chain has TRBV4-2 and TRBJ2-5; 11 bases are shared with TRBD1. CDR1 and CDR2 (germline): LGHNA, YNFKEQ. The CDR3 has 19 amino acids. V lost 3 bases and J lost 3; bases outside the gene matches: 15. CDR3: CASSHPEGWDRGWEETQYF. CDR3 nucleotides: TGTGCCAGCAGCCATCCAGAGGGCTGGGACAGGGGGTGGGAAGAGACCCAGTACTTC.

The chain couples TRBV28 to TRBJ1-1, with TRBD1 as a possible D gene (6 bases). V was trimmed by 5 bases and J by 7 bases, leaving 14 bases between them. The CDR3 is made up of 13 amino acids. Germline loops: CDR1 MDHEN, CDR2 SYDVKM. The CDR3 bases are TGTGCCAGCAGTCCAGGGGCTGCCCATGAAGCTTTCTTT. Its protein is CASSPGAAHEAFF.

The chain couples TRBV19 to TRBJ1-5, with D possibly being TRBD1 (6 bases). The V gene's germline CDR1 is LNHDA and CDR2 SQIVND (reference sequence). V dropped 9 bases and J dropped 2 bases, with 17 bases sitting between them. The CDR3 contains 15 residues. CDR3 loop: CASRNREARNQPQHF. In nucleotides, the CDR3 is TGTGCCAGCAGAAACAGGGAAGCTCGCAATCAGCCCCAGCATTTT.

The chain has TRBV6-1 and TRBJ1-2; D not resolved. Germline V CDR1 and CDR2: MNHNS, SASEGT. The CDR3 is 14 residues long. V shed 4 bases and J shed 8 bases, with 17 bases lying between them. CDR3 in DNA: TGTGCCAGCAGTGTTTTAGGCAACCGAGGCGGCTACACCTTC. Its protein product is CASSVLGNRGGYTF.

This sequence joins TRBV5-1 and TRBJ1-6; TRBD1 matches 8 bases. V was clipped by 3 bases and J by 4 bases; unmatched bases: 3. The V gene's germline CDR1 is SGHRS and CDR2 YFSETQ. This CDR3 has 15 amino acids. In DNA form, the CDR3 reads TGCGCCAGCAGCTCCGGGACAGGATATAATTCACCCCTCCACTTT. Its protein is CASSSGTGYNSPLHF.

The genes are TRBV5-6 and TRBJ2-7; no definite D call. The CDR3 is made up of 12 amino acids. The germline gives CDR1 SGHDT, CDR2 YYEEEE. The V and J ends lost 2 bases and 1 base respectively, with 4 bases between them. For the CDR3, the DNA is TGTGCCAGCAGCTTCAGATCCTACGAGCAGTACTTC. Translation: CASSFRSYEQYF.

This clone has more than one count but fewer than ten. The V and J genes are TRBV5-1 and TRBJ1-3, with D possibly matching TRBD1 (6 bases). V was cut by 0 bases and J by 5 bases, with 12 bases left in between. The CDR3 has 15 residues. CDR1 is SGHRS, CDR2 YFSETQ, per germline. CDR3 in amino acids: CASSLGDMGRNTIYF. The CDR3 DNA reads as TGCGCCAGCAGCTTGGGGGACATGGGTAGAAACACCATATATTTT. Using reference TRBV5-1 and TRBJ1-3 for the parts outside the CDR3, the full variable domain is KAGVTQTPRYLIKTRGQQVTLSCSPISGHRSVSWYQQTPGQGLQFLFEYFSETQRNKGNFPGRFSGRQFSNSRSEMNVSTLELGDSALYLCASSLGDMGRNTIYFGEGSWLTVV.

The chain uses TRBV7-8 and TRBJ1-2; D remains ambiguous. The CDR3 loop spans 12 amino acids. Per the germline V gene, CDR1 is SGHVS and CDR2 is FQNEAQ. V was cut by 5 bases and J by 7 bases, with 11 bases left in between. The CDR3 protein is CASSPLAVGYTF. The CDR3 nucleotides are TGTGCCAGCAGCCCTTTGGCAGTTGGCTACACCTTC.

The rearrangement joins TRBV2 to TRBJ2-7; D is possibly TRBD1 (6 bases). Germline V lookup: CDR1 SNHLY, CDR2 FYNNEI. V was pared by 7 bases and J by 0 bases, with 13 bases between. The CDR3 contains 14 residues. CDR3 in amino acids: CASTQQGGSYEQYF. DNA for the CDR3: TGTGCCAGCACCCAACAGGGTGGCTCCTACGAGCAGTACTTC.

CDR3 loop: CASSFGTAYEQYF. CDR3 nucleotides: TGCGCCAGCAGCTTCGGGACAGCCTACGAGCAGTACTTC. The gene calls are TRBV5-1 and TRBJ2-7; 7 bases fit TRBD1. CDR3 length: 13 amino acids. V lost 2 bases, J lost 2 bases, and 1 base stayed unmatched. CDR1 and CDR2 (germline): SGHRS, YFSETQ. The full variable domain, rest sourced from reference TRBV5-1 and TRBJ2-7, is KAGVTQTPRYLIKTRGQQVTLSCSPISGHRSVSWYQQTPGQGLQFLFEYFSETQRNKGNFPGRFSGRQFSNSRSEMNVSTLELGDSALYLCASSFGTAYEQYFGPGTRLTVT.

The rearrangement joins TRBV28 to TRBJ2-7; 9 bases agree with TRBD2. The length of the CDR3 is 17 residues. CDR1 is MDHEN and CDR2 is SYDVKM in the germline V gene. The trim removed 3 bases at V and 0 bases at J, leaving 9 bases unmatched. The CDR3: CASSFDVSGGNSYEQYF. CDR3 nucleotide sequence: TGTGCCAGCAGTTTTGACGTTAGCGGGGGTAACTCCTACGAGCAGTACTTC.

There are a few counts of this clone. The DNA of the CDR3 is TGTGCCAGTACCTGGGACAGGAGCTCTGGAAACACCATATATTTT. It specifies CASTWDRSSGNTIYF. The chain carries TRBV19 and TRBJ1-3, with 8 bases fitting TRBD1. This CDR3 contains 15 residues. The germline V gene encodes CDR1 LNHDA and CDR2 SQIVND (reference sequence). V lost 7 bases, J lost 0 bases, and 5 bases stayed unmatched.

The chain couples TRBV28 to TRBJ2-7; possible D gene TRBD2, 6 bases. Germline V gives CDR1 MDHEN, CDR2 SYDVKM. CDR3 length equals 15 residues. With 1 base removed from V and 5 bases from J, the gap between germline ends came to 15 bases. The CDR3 nucleotides are TGTGCCAGCAGTTTATATTCGGCAGGGAGGAACGAGCAGTACTTC. As protein: CASSLYSAGRNEQYF.